This T cell receptor (beta chain) is from a study of T cell repertoires in cytomegalovirus infection. Deletions cut 4 bases from V and 3 bases from J, with 16 bases between. The CDR3 has 15 amino acids. CDR1 is SGHTA, CDR2 FQGNSA, per germline. MiXCR was run by TCRdb on the reads, yielding one entry per CDR3 protein. The data show 200,000 to 250,000 distinct CDR3 sequences, roughly 23% seen once. The J gene is TRBJ2-7, the V gene TRBV7-2; D is perhaps TRBD2 (5 bases). This clonotype was obtained from a human donor in good health (CMV status not recorded). Some clones in this sample may be carry-over from other donors' samples. Sequencing was done on a sample of CD8+ T cells from PBMCs. CDR3 sequence reads: CASSSPAGPNYEQYF. CDR3 nucleotide sequence: TGTGCCAGCAGCTCCCCCGCGGGTCCCAACTACGAGCAGTACTTC.